The 9 T cell receptor beta chains in this list originate from one sample, sequenced in a study of blood T cell repertoires in COVID-19. Only in-frame clones appear in the TCRdb table, and some are missing; sequencing was by immunoSEQ multiplex PCR. The repertoire consists of some 24,000 clones, with approximately 91% occurring once and the leading ten covering approximately 30%. Sequencing was carried out using peripheral blood. Receptors originate from a man between 65 and 85 years old with COVID-19, enrolled during active disease.

In DNA, the CDR3 is TGTGCCAGCAGCGTCTCGCAGGGGGTTCCCGGGGAGCTGTTTTTT. It yields the protein CASSVSQGVPGELFF. This chain links TRBV6-5 with TRBJ2-2; 7 bases fit TRBD1. V lost 6 bases, J lost 6 bases, and 10 bases stayed unmatched. The CDR3 sequence is 15 residues long. The germline CDR1 and CDR2 sequences are MNHEY and SVGAGI.

The gene calls are TRBV5-1 and TRBJ1-1; 8 bases are shared with TRBD1. Looked up from germline, CDR1 is SGHRS and CDR2 is YFSETQ. The CDR3 sequence is 13 residues long. The V gene end was trimmed by 3 bases and the J gene end by 7 bases; junction bases not matched to a gene: 5. The CDR3 bases are TGCGCCAGCAGCTCCTGGACAGGGATTGAAGCTTTCTTT. Translation gives CASSSWTGIEAFF. Filled out from reference TRBV5-1 and TRBJ1-1, the complete variable domain reads KAGVTQTPRYLIKTRGQQVTLSCSPISGHRSVSWYQQTPGQGLQFLFEYFSETQRNKGNFPGRFSGRQFSNSRSEMNVSTLELGDSALYLCASSSWTGIEAFFGQGTRLTVV.

The chain is built from TRBV24-1 and TRBJ2-1, with 7 bases fitting TRBD2. The trim removed 5 bases at V and 8 bases at J, leaving 11 bases unmatched. Germline CDR1 and CDR2: KGHDR and SFDVKD. This CDR3 is 15 amino acids long. The CDR3 loop is CATSGEGVGGYEQFF. CDR3 nucleotides: TGTGCCACCAGTGGGGAGGGAGTAGGAGGCTATGAGCAGTTCTTC.

This rearrangement joins TRBV10-1 to TRBJ1-1, with D unresolved. The CDR3 consists of 13 residues. The germline V gene has CDR1 WNHNN and CDR2 SYGVQD (reference sequence). V was cut by 2 bases and J by 5 bases, with 9 bases left in between. CDR3 in amino acids: CASSEAARTEAFF. CDR3 nucleotide sequence: TGCGCCAGCAGTGAGGCCGCGCGGACTGAAGCTTTCTTT.

V gene TRBV27 combines with J gene TRBJ2-3, with D uncertain. The CDR3 runs 14 residues. The V gene's germline CDR1 is MNHEY and CDR2 SMNVEV (reference sequence). V was trimmed by 5 bases and J by 4 bases, leaving 13 bases between them. CDR3 sequence (DNA): TGTGCCAGCAGTCCTCCGTTTTTTCCAGATACGCAGTATTTT. It is translated as CASSPPFFPDTQYF.

The chain employs TRBV10-2 and TRBJ2-3; D might be TRBD1 (6 bases). The V end was cut by 3 bases, the J end by 1 base, with 11 bases between. The CDR3 is 15 residues long. The germline gives CDR1 WSHSY, CDR2 SAAADI. For the CDR3, the DNA is TGCGCCAGCAGTGAATGGGGGCCCGGCACAGATACGCAGTATTTT. Protein sequence: CASSEWGPGTDTQYF.

The J gene is TRBJ2-1, the V gene TRBV6-5; 7 bases match TRBD1. The CDR3 has 14 residues. The V gene's germline CDR1 is MNHEY and CDR2 SVGAGI. With 10 bases clipped from V and 7 bases from J, the junction kept 13 bases outside the gene matches. The CDR3 DNA sequence: TGTGCCACCATTCCCCAAGGGGGCAGGAATGAGCAGTTCTTC. Translating it yields CATIPQGGRNEQFF.

The gene calls are TRBV11-2 and TRBJ2-7; the D gene is possibly TRBD1 (5 bases). V lost 2 bases and J lost 3, with 5 bases in between. CDR3 size: 12 residues. Germline assignment: CDR1 SGHAT and CDR2 FQNNGV. CDR3 residues: CASSLTGYEQYF. CDR3 bases: TGTGCCAGCAGCTTAACAGGCTACGAGCAGTACTTC.

The J gene is TRBJ2-2, the V gene TRBV27; TRBD1 agrees at 7 bases. The CDR3 consists of 17 residues. From germline, CDR1 is MNHEY and CDR2 SMNVEV (reference sequence). V shed 7 bases, J shed 7 bases, and the junction held 18 bases outside the gene matches. The CDR3 sequence: CASTSSGTADGIGELFF. CDR3 bases: TGTGCCAGCACTTCCTCCGGGACAGCGGATGGGATCGGGGAGCTGTTTTTT.